The rows below give T cell receptor beta chains drawn from one sample of a study of identical twins. MiXCR, applied by TCRdb to the 5' RACE reads, yields one record per CDR3 protein. The repertoire includes about 490,000 distinct CDR3 sequences, about 15% of them detected once, and about 0.47% sits in the top ten. These same records also appear under a second study, on yellow fever vaccine responses in identical twins.

Source material: CD4+ T cells sorted from blood. Source of these receptors: a young woman in good health. CDR3s include the opening cysteine and the closing phenylalanine or tryptophan. Each record gives: J gene, V gene, CDR3 length, D gene, clone size, CDR3 DNA, CDR3 protein. D genes are given only for firm matches. Expanded clones get a size class; other rows say once, few or many, or leave the size out.

j_call: TRBJ2-4; v_call: TRBV15; cdr3_length: 18; d_call: NA; clone_size: NA; cdr3_nt: TGTGCCACCAGCAGAGATAGCGTGAACAGCCAGTCCAAAAACATTCAGTACTTC; cdr3_aa: CATSRDSVNSQSKNIQYF
j_call: TRBJ2-3; v_call: TRBV4-1; cdr3_length: 14; d_call: NA; clone_size: few; cdr3_nt: TGCGCCAGCCAACGAGGAGCTGGCACAGATACGCAGTATTTT; cdr3_aa: CASQRGAGTDTQYF
j_call: TRBJ2-1; v_call: TRBV10-3; cdr3_length: 17; d_call: TRBD2; clone_size: NA; cdr3_nt: TGTGCCATCAGTGAGTCAATTAGCGGGGGCCCCTACAATGAGCAGTTCTTC; cdr3_aa: CAISESISGGPYNEQFF
j_call: TRBJ2-2; v_call: TRBV19; cdr3_length: 13; d_call: NA; clone_size: NA; cdr3_nt: TGTGCCAGTAGTATCGTGAACACCGGGGAGCTGTTTTTT; cdr3_aa: CASSIVNTGELFF
j_call: TRBJ1-5; v_call: TRBV28; cdr3_length: 15; d_call: TRBD1; clone_size: NA; cdr3_nt: TGTGCCAGCAGCCCAGGGGGGGGCAGGTGGGTACCCCAGCATTTT; cdr3_aa: CASSPGGGRWVPQHF
j_call: TRBJ1-2; v_call: TRBV11-2; cdr3_length: 18; d_call: NA; clone_size: many; cdr3_nt: TGTGCCAGCAGCTTAGACTGGGCTTTGAGGGCGGAGAACTATGGCTACACCTTC; cdr3_aa: CASSLDWALRAENYGYTF
j_call: TRBJ2-1; v_call: TRBV27; cdr3_length: 15; d_call: TRBD2; clone_size: few; cdr3_nt: TGTGCCAGCAGTGTACTAGCGGGAGATAGGAATGAGCAGTTCTTC; cdr3_aa: CASSVLAGDRNEQFF
j_call: TRBJ1-1; v_call: TRBV2; cdr3_length: 15; d_call: TRBD1; clone_size: NA; cdr3_nt: TGTGCCAGCAGCAGGGAGGGACAGACGAACACTGAAGCTTTCTTT; cdr3_aa: CASSREGQTNTEAFF
j_call: TRBJ2-3; v_call: TRBV7-9; cdr3_length: 12; d_call: NA; clone_size: NA; cdr3_nt: TGTGCCAGCAGTCCCGACATAGAAACGCAGTATTTT; cdr3_aa: CASSPDIETQYF
j_call: TRBJ2-3; v_call: TRBV7-8; cdr3_length: 12; d_call: NA; clone_size: NA; cdr3_nt: TGTGCCAGCAGTCCTAGTTTCGATACGCAGTATTTT; cdr3_aa: CASSPSFDTQYF
j_call: TRBJ1-2; v_call: TRBV3-1; cdr3_length: 15; d_call: NA; clone_size: NA; cdr3_nt: TGTGCCAGCAGCCAACAGGGTACGGGTTCTGTTGGCTACACCTTC; cdr3_aa: CASSQQGTGSVGYTF
j_call: TRBJ1-1; v_call: TRBV5-1; cdr3_length: 16; d_call: TRBD1; clone_size: few; cdr3_nt: TGCGCCAGCAGCGGCCGGGACAGGGGGCTGAACACTGAAGCTTTCTTT; cdr3_aa: CASSGRDRGLNTEAFF
j_call: TRBJ2-5; v_call: TRBV10-3; cdr3_length: 13; d_call: TRBD2; clone_size: NA; cdr3_nt: TGTGCCGCCCACGGGGGGGGCCCAGAGACCCAGTACTTC; cdr3_aa: CAAHGGGPETQYF
j_call: TRBJ2-1; v_call: TRBV11-2; cdr3_length: 12; d_call: NA; clone_size: NA; cdr3_nt: TGTGCCAGCCAGGAATCCTTCAATGAGCAGTTCTTC; cdr3_aa: CASQESFNEQFF
j_call: TRBJ2-1; v_call: TRBV24-1; cdr3_length: 12; d_call: NA; clone_size: NA; cdr3_nt: TGTGCCACCAGTGACGGACCAAGGGGACAGTTCTTC; cdr3_aa: CATSDGPRGQFF